These 12 T cell receptor beta chains came from one sample sequenced in a study of T cells in Graves' hyperthyroidism and ophthalmopathy. TCR beta CDR3 regions were amplified from RNA. Primed by the HTBI set, a first-round RT-PCR was run on the TCR CDR3. TCRdb analysed the multiplex PCR reads with MiXCR anew, one entry per CDR3 protein. There are approximately 490,000 distinct CDR3 sequences in the sample; around a fifth occur only once, and around 54% lies in the top ten. The sequenced material came from blood. These receptors came from a woman between 65 and 79 years old with Graves' ophthalmopathy.

Many counts were recorded for this clonotype. This chain uses TRBV2 with TRBJ1-5; no clear D gene. The germline V gene encodes CDR1 SNHLY and CDR2 FYNNEI. The V end lost 5 bases, the J end lost 0 bases, and 5 bases lay between the germline ends. The CDR3 is made up of 13 amino acids. Here the CDR3 reads CASSKDSNQPQHF. CDR3 nucleotides: TGTGCCAGCAGTAAAGATAGCAATCAGCCCCAGCATTTT.

This rearrangement joins TRBV7-2 to TRBJ2-7; 8 bases map to TRBD2. The trim removed 1 base at V and 5 bases at J, leaving 7 bases unmatched. The CDR3 spans 15 residues. CDR1 and CDR2 from the germline V gene are SGHTA and FQGNSA. The CDR3 region is CASSLVVAGRHEQYF. CDR3 in DNA: TGTGCCAGCAGCTTAGTGGTAGCGGGGCGGCACGAGCAGTACTTC. Full variable domain (rest looked up from reference TRBV7-2 and TRBJ2-7): GAGVSQSPSNKVTEKGKDVELRCDPISGHTALYWYRQSLGQGLEFLIYFQGNSAPDKSGLPSDRFSAERTGGSVSTLTIQRTQQEDSAVYLCASSLVVAGRHEQYFGPGTRLTVT.

This clonotype has a handful of counts. This chain links TRBV7-2 with TRBJ1-5; no reliable D call. The V gene lost 8 bases and the J gene lost 4 bases, with 9 bases spanning the gap. Germline loops: CDR1 SGHTA, CDR2 FQGNSA. The CDR3 extends over 12 amino acids. CDR3 bases: TGTGCCAGCGCCCCGGGGAATCAGCCCCAGCATTTT. Protein: CASAPGNQPQHF. The full variable domain, rest sourced from reference TRBV7-2 and TRBJ1-5, is GAGVSQSPSNKVTEKGKDVELRCDPISGHTALYWYRQSLGQGLEFLIYFQGNSAPDKSGLPSDRFSAERTGGSVSTLTIQRTQQEDSAVYLCASAPGNQPQHFGDGTRLSIL.

This clonotype was recorded many times. The V call is TRBV12-3 or TRBV12-4, the J call TRBJ1-2; D ambiguous. Trimming took off 6 bases at V and 7 bases at J, with 12 bases between the two ends. CDR3 length: 12 amino acids. Written as DNA, the CDR3 is TGTGCCAGCAGCCTAACTCTGGGTGGCTACACCTTC. Its translation is CASSLTLGGYTF.

In this sample, this clonotype turned up many times. The V and J genes are TRBV15 and TRBJ1-1; the match to TRBD1 covers 7 bases. Germline values: CDR1 LNHNV, CDR2 YYDKDF (reference sequence). After removal of 5 bases from V and 6 bases from J, the junction contained 18 bases not matched to a gene. The CDR3 extends over 17 amino acids. The CDR3 region is CATSGPGRGRRFSEAFF. The CDR3 nucleotides are TGTGCCACCAGCGGACCGGGGAGGGGGCGCAGATTCTCTGAAGCTTTCTTT.

This chain connects TRBV6-1 to TRBJ2-3; D uncertain. This CDR3 is built from 13 residues. Germline V gene sequence: CDR1 MNHNS, CDR2 SASEGT. V shed 6 bases and J shed 3 bases, with 10 bases lying between them. The CDR3 region is CASSSINTDTQYF. The CDR3 DNA reads as TGTGCCAGCAGCTCAATAAATACAGATACGCAGTATTTT.

This clonotype was counted at least ten times. The rearrangement joins TRBV3-1 to TRBJ2-7; weak D call: TRBD1 (6 bases). Deletions cut 1 base from V and 2 bases from J, with 12 bases between. Germline V gene lookup returns CDR1 LGHDT and CDR2 YNNKEL (reference sequence). The CDR3 length is 15 residues. The CDR3 coding sequence is TGTGCCAGCAGCCAAGCGGGACACCTTACCTACGAGCAGTACTTC. Translated, it gives CASSQAGHLTYEQYF.

This clonotype was recorded at least ten times. This rearrangement joins TRBV12-3 or TRBV12-4 to TRBJ2-7; 11 nucleotides align to TRBD2. V trimming: 6 bases; J trimming: 0 bases; junction bases outside the gene matches: 10. This CDR3 has 17 amino acids. The CDR3 region has the DNA TGTGCCAGCAGCGGGACTAGCGGCCTTAGGAGCTCCTACGAGCAGTACTTC. This codes for CASSGTSGLRSSYEQYF.

CDR3 sequence: CASSATGGTNTGELFF. In DNA, the CDR3 is TGTGCCAGCAGCGCGACAGGGGGAACGAACACCGGGGAGCTGTTTTTT. The J gene is TRBJ2-2, the V gene TRBV7-3, with TRBD1 matching 9 bases. V shed 5 bases and J 0 bases; nucleotides not matched to a gene: 4. Germline values: CDR1 SGHTA, CDR2 FQGTGA. The CDR3 has 16 amino acids.

The V gene is TRBV6-5, the J gene TRBJ2-7, with a tentative D call TRBD1 (6 bases). This CDR3 region has 15 residues. Germline-derived CDR1 and CDR2 are MNHEY and SVGAGI. V was clipped by 4 bases and J by 7 bases, with 20 bases between them. CDR3 in DNA: TGTGCCAGCAGTTCCAGCCCCAGGGGCCTTCGGGAGCAGTACTTC. Its translation: CASSSSPRGLREQYF.

This sequence joins TRBV5-1 and TRBJ2-1; TRBD1 or TRBD2 may be the D gene (5 bases each). The CDR3 spans 15 residues. Germline CDR1 and CDR2: SGHRS and YFSETQ. V gave up 6 bases and J gave up 1 base, with 14 bases separating them. The CDR3 region has the DNA TGCGCCAGCATTCGGGACGGGGTTTCCTACAATGAGCAGTTCTTC. It codes for CASIRDGVSYNEQFF.

The chain recombines TRBV19 with TRBJ2-7; no firm D call. Germline V CDR1 and CDR2: LNHDA, SQIVND (reference sequence). CDR3 length: 14 amino acids. The V gene lost 6 bases and the J gene lost 1 base, with 13 bases spanning the gap. This CDR3 reads CASSSGTSSYEQYF. Here the CDR3 DNA reads TGTGCCAGTAGCTCGGGTACCTCTTCCTACGAGCAGTACTTC.